This is a list of T cell receptor beta chains from one sample in a study of T cell responses to AZD1222 COVID-19 vaccine. The assay was immunoSEQ multiplex PCR, and TCRdb's table has in-frame clones only and misses some. The sample yields around 75,000 clones, about 87% seen once. The sequenced sample was peripheral blood, obtained 28 days after the second dose of the MenACWY control vaccine. Receptors were obtained from an adult who received the MenACWY meningococcal vaccine as a control. CDR3s leave out the opening cysteine and the closing phenylalanine or tryptophan. The D gene is left open where the match is weak.

>TRBV2|NA
ASSDTTGPQNYNEQF
>TRBV7-3|NA
ASSPDGYNSPLH
>TRBV18|NA
ASSPTRAGQPQH
>TRBV7-2|NA
ASSSPAANVLT
>TRBV12-3/TRBV12-4|NA
ASSGTLSYEQY
>TRBV29-1|NA
SGGVTGTTGELF
>TRBV5-4|TRBD1
ASSPGQGIATNEKLF
>TRBV4-3|TRBD1
ASSQRTGRNTEAF
>TRBV4-1|NA
ASSQELAQNYGYT
>TRBV29-1|NA
SVDSYSGNTIY
>TRBV5-1|NA
ASTLVTGTDEQY
>TRBV6-6|TRBD1
ASRAGGAGRSYEQY
>TRBV15|TRBD1
ATSSKRTGRNTEAF
>TRBV6-2/TRBV6-3|NA
ASSYATVANYGYT
>TRBV5-5|NA
ASSPGNCP
>TRBV5-5|TRBD1
ASSDIRDRVGYGYT
>TRBV9|NA
ASSVVRGTEAF
>TRBV10-2|TRBD1
ASSKPGQGREQY
>TRBV19|TRBD1
ASMPTGMGNQPQH
>TRBV5-1|TRBD1
ASSWDRSQETQY
>TRBV18|NA
ASSPRESLSYEQY
>TRBV28|TRBD1
ASSLPTGVGQPQH
>TRBV5-1|NA
ASSLVGPGNTEAF
>TRBV29-1|TRBD1
SVGRDREAF
>TRBV4-1|NA
ASSQGGFVGTTGELF
>TRBV24-1|TRBD2
ATSDPGGGSYNEQF
>TRBV7-8|TRBD1
ASRLTTSGQGGEQY
>TRBV14|NA
ASSQDLARSYEQY
>TRBV9|NA
ASSVGRGTTEAF
>TRBV19|TRBD1
ASSTNTGGGQPQH
>TRBV3-1/TRBV3-2|NA
ASSQGPGVVNEQY
>TRBV4-2|NA
ASSQDADPRGQPQH
>TRBV3-1/TRBV3-2|NA
ASSQTPGNQPQH
>TRBV4-1|TRBD1
ASSHQTGASEAF
>TRBV2|TRBD1
ASSLNRGSNQPQH
>TRBV6-1|NA
ASSERDTYEQY
>TRBV30|NA
GSRTVYSPLH
>TRBV18|TRBD2
ASSGPSGGDTQY
>TRBV6-1|TRBD1
ASSERTGGRGEAF
>TRBV27|TRBD1
ASKSLGQGNGYT
>TRBV7-2|TRBD1
ASSWGQVVTGELF
>TRBV27|NA
ASSLRLGGPDEQY
>TRBV3-1/TRBV3-2|TRBD1
ASSQGSRQGARGYT
>TRBV4-1|NA
ASSPMTSPVSSYEQY
>TRBV6-5|TRBD1
ASTPGTGMNTEAF
>TRBV6-2/TRBV6-3|NA
ASSYHPEGTEAF
>TRBV7-9|NA
ASSLSFGSGSEQY
>TRBV2|TRBD2
ASRGLAGLRETQY
>TRBV27|NA
ASSPGISNQPQH
>TRBV27|NA
ASSLFASSYGYT
>TRBV21-1|NA
ASSRTSRNTGELF
>TRBV12-3/TRBV12-4|NA
ASTQGSPEAF